What follows are 4 T cell receptor beta chains derived from one specimen sequenced in a study of T cell responses to AZD1222 COVID-19 vaccine. Here immunoSEQ multiplex PCR was the method, and the copy in TCRdb shows in-frame clones only, minus some. The sample has roughly 77,000 clones; roughly 90% are singletons. This sample comprised peripheral blood, obtained 28 days after the second AZD1222 dose. These receptors were collected from an adult who received the AZD1222 COVID-19 vaccine.

The V and J genes are TRBV27 and TRBJ2-2, with a tentative D call TRBD1 (6 bases). The CDR3 loop spans 16 amino acids. V dropped 0 bases and J dropped 2 bases, with 10 bases sitting between them. In germline, CDR1 is MNHEY, CDR2 SMNVEV (reference sequence). The CDR3 spells CASSLSGTINTGELFF. The CDR3 DNA sequence: TGTGCCAGCAGTTTATCTGGGACAATAAACACCGGGGAGCTGTTTTTT.

V usage is TRBV12-3 or TRBV12-4 and J usage is TRBJ1-2; possible D gene TRBD1, 5 bases. Trimming left V 3 bases short and J 3 bases short, with 8 bases between. CDR3 size: 13 residues. The CDR3 bases are TGTGCCAGCAGTTTCGGGGGTTACTATGGCTACACCTTC. It yields the protein CASSFGGYYGYTF.

The sample holds one count of this clone. CDR3 nucleotides: TGTGCCATCAGTGAGTCGAAAAATTCGGGGCCCGTAGGGGAGCAGTTCTTC. Protein sequence: CAISESKNSGPVGEQFF. The chain has TRBV10-3 and TRBJ2-1; D may correspond to TRBD1 or TRBD2 (5 bases each). The CDR3 has 17 amino acids. Germline values: CDR1 ENHRY, CDR2 SYGVKD. Trimming pared 0 bases from V and 10 bases from J, leaving 22 bases between.

The J gene is TRBJ2-3, the V gene TRBV27; 12 nucleotides agree with TRBD2. Germline CDR1 and CDR2: MNHEY and SMNVEV (reference sequence). Germline trimming cut 4 bases from V and 7 bases from J; bases unmatched to any gene: 15. This CDR3 comprises 18 residues. The CDR3 protein is CASSWASGRAMAQNTQYF. In DNA, the CDR3 is TGTGCCAGCAGTTGGGCTAGCGGGAGGGCCATGGCCCAGAATACGCAGTATTTT.